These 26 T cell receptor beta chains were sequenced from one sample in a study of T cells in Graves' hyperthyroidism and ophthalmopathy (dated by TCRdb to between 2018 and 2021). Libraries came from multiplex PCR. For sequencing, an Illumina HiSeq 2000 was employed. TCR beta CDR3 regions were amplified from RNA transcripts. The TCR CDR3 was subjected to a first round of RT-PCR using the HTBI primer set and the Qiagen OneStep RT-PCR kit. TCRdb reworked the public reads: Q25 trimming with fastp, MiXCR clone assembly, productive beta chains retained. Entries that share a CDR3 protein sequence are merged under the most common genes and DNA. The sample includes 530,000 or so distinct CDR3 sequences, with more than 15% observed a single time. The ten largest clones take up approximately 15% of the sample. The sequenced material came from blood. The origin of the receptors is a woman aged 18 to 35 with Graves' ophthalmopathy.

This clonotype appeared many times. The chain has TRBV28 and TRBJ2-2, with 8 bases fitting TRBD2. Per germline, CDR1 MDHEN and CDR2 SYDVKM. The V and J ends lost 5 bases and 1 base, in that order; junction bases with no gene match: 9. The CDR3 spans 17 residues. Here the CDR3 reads CASSLRTSLMNTGELFF. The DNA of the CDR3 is TGTGCCAGCAGTCTAAGGACTAGCCTTATGAACACCGGGGAGCTGTTTTTT. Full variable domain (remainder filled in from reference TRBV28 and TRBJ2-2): DVKVTQSSRYLVKRTGEKVFLECVQDMDHENMFWYRQDPGLGLRLIYFSYDVKMKEKGDIPEGYSVSREKKERFSLILESASTNQTSMYLCASSLRTSLMNTGELFFGEGSRLTVL.

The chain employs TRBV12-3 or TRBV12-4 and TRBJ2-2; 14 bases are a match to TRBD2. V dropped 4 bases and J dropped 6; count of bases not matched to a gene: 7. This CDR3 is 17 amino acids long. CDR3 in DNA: TGTGCCAGCAGTTGGGGACTAGCGGGGGCCGGGGCCGGGGAGCTGTTTTTT. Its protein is CASSWGLAGAGAGELFF.

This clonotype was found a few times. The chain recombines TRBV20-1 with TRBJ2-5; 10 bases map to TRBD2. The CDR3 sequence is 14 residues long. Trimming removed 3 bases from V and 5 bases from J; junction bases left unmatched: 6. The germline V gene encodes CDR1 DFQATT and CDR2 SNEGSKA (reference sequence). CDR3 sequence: CSASWLAGVETQYF. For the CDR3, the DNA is TGCAGTGCTAGTTGGCTAGCGGGGGTGGAGACCCAGTACTTC.

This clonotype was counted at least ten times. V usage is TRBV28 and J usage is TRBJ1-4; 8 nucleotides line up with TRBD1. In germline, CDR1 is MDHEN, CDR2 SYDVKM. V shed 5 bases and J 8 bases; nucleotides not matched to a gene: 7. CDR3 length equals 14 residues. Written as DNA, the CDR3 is TGTGCCAGCAGTCTGGACAGGGTGATAGAAAAACTGTTTTTT. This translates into CASSLDRVIEKLFF.

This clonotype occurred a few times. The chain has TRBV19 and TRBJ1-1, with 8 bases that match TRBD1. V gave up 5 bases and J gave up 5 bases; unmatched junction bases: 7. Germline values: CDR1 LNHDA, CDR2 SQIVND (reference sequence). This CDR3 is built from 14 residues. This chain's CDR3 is CASSSLTGGTEAFF. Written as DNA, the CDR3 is TGTGCCAGTAGTTCCCTCACAGGGGGAACTGAAGCTTTCTTT.

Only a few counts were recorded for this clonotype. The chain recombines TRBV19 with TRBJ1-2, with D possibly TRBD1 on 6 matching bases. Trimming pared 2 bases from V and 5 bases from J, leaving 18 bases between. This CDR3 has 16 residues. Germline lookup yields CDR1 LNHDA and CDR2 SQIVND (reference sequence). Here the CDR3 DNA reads TGTGCCAGTAGTATATCCGGGACAAGAGACCTTTATGGCTACACCTTC. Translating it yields CASSISGTRDLYGYTF.

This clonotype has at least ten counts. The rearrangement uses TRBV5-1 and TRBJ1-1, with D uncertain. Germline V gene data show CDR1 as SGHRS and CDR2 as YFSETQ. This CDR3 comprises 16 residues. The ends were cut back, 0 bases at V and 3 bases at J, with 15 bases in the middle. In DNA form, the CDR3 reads TGCGCCAGCAGCTTGGGGGTCGGCAAAACGGACACTGAAGCTTTCTTT. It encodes CASSLGVGKTDTEAFF.

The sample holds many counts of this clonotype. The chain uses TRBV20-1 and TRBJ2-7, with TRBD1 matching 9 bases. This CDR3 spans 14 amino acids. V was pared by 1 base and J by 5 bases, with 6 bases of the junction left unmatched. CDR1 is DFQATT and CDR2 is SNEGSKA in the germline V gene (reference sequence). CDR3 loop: CSARVGQGSNEQYF. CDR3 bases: TGCAGTGCTAGAGTCGGACAGGGGAGCAACGAGCAGTACTTC.

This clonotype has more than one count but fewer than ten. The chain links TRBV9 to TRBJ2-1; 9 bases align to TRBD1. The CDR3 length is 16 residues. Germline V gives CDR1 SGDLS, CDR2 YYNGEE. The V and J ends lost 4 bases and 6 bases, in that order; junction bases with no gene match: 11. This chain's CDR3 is CASSTQTGGYSNEQFF. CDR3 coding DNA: TGTGCCAGCAGCACCCAAACAGGGGGCTATAGCAATGAGCAGTTCTTC.

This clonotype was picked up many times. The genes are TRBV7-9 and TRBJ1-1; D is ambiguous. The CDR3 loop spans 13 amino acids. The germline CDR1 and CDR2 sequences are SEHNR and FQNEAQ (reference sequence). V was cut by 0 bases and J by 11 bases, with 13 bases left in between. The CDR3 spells CASSLAGPVVAFF. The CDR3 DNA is TGTGCCAGCAGCTTAGCGGGTCCCGTTGTTGCTTTCTTT. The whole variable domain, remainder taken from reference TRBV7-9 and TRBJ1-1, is DTGVSQNPRHKITKRGQNVTFRCDPISEHNRLYWYRQTLGQGPEFLTYFQNEAQLEKSRLLSDRFSAERPKGSFSTLEIQRTEQGDSAMYLCASSLAGPVVAFFGQGTRLTVV.

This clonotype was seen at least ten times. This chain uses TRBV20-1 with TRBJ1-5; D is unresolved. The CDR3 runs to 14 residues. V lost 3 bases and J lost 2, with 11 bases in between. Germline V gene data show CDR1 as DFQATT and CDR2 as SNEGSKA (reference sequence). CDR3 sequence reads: CSASGQNGNQPQHF. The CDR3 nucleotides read TGCAGTGCTAGCGGGCAAAACGGCAATCAGCCCCAGCATTTT.

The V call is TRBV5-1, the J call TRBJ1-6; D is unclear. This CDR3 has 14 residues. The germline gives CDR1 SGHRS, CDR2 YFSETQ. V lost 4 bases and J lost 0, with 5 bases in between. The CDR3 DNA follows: TGCGCCAGCAGCCAGAGCTCCTATAATTCACCCCTCCACTTT. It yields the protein CASSQSSYNSPLHF.

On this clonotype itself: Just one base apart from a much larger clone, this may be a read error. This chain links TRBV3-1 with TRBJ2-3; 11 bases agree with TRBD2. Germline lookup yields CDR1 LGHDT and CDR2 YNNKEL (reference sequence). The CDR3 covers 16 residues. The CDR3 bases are TGTGCCGGCAGCCAAGGAATAGCGGGGGGGATGGATACGCAGTATTTT. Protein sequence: CAGSQGIAGGMDTQYF.

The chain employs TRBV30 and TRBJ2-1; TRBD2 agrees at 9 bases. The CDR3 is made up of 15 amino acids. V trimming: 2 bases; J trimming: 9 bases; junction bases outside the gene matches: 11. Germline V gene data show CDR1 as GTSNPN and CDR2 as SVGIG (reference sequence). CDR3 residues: CAWSLNSGGTFEQFF. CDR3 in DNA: TGTGCCTGGAGTTTGAACAGCGGGGGGACCTTTGAGCAGTTCTTC.

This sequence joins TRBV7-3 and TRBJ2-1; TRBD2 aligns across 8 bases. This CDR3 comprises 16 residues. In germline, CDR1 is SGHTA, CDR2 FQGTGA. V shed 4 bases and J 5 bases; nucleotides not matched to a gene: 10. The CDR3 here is CASSSTLAGPDNEQFF. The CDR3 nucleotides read TGTGCCAGCAGCTCCACCCTAGCGGGTCCTGACAATGAGCAGTTCTTC.

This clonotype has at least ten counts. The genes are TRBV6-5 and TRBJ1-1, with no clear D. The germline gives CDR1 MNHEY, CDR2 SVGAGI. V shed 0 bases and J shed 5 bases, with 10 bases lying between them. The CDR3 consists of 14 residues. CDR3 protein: CASSYSIGRTEAFF. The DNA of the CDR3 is TGTGCCAGCAGTTACTCGATCGGCCGGACTGAAGCTTTCTTT.

In DNA, the CDR3 is TGTGCCAGCAGCTTTACGCCGGACACCCGCTCTGGAAACACCATATATTTT. It codes for CASSFTPDTRSGNTIYF. This rearrangement joins TRBV5-6 to TRBJ1-3; D perhaps matches TRBD1 (5 bases). Germline loops: CDR1 SGHDT, CDR2 YYEEEE. V lost 2 bases and J lost 0, with 15 bases in between. The CDR3 extends over 17 amino acids. Full variable domain (remainder filled in from reference TRBV5-6 and TRBJ1-3): DAGVTQSPTHLIKTRGQQVTLRCSPKSGHDTVSWYQQALGQGPQFIFQYYEEEERQRGNFPDRFSGHQFPNYSSELNVNALLLGDSALYLCASSFTPDTRSGNTIYFGEGSWLTVV.

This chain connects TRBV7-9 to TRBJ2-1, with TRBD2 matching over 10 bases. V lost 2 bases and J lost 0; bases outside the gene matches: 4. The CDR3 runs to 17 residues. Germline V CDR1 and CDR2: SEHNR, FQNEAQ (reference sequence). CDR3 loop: CASSLPASGGSYNEQFF. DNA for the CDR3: TGTGCCAGCAGCTTACCCGCTAGCGGGGGCTCCTACAATGAGCAGTTCTTC.

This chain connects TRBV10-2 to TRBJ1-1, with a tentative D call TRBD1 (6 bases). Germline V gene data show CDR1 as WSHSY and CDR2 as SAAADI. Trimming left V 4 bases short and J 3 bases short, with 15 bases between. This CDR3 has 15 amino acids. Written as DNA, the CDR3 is TGCGCCAGCAGTGGGCGGGGGGCTGGCGACACTGAAGCTTTCTTT. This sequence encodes CASSGRGAGDTEAFF.

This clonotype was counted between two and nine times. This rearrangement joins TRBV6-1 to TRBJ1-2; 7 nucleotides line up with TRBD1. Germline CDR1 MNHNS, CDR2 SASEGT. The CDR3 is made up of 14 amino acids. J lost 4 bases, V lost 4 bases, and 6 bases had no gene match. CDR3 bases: TGTGCCAGCAGTGGGCCCCAGGGGGGCTATGGCTACACCTTC. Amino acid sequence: CASSGPQGGYGYTF.

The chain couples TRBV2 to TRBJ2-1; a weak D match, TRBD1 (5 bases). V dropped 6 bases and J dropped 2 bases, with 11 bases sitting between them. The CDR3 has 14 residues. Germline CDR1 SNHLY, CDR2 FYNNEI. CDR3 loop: CASSTDSAYNEQFF. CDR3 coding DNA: TGTGCCAGCAGCACCGACAGTGCCTACAATGAGCAGTTCTTC.

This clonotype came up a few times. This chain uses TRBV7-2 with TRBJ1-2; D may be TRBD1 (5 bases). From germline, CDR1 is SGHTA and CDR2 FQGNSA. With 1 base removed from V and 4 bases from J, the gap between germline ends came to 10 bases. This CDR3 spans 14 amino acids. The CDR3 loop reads CASSLGDGLYGYTF. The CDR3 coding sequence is TGTGCCAGCAGCTTAGGGGACGGTCTCTATGGCTACACCTTC.

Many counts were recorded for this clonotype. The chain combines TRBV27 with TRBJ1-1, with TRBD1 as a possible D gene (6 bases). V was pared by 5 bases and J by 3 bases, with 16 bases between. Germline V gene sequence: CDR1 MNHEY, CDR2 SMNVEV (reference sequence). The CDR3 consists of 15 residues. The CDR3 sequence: CASSVRGARDTEAFF. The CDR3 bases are TGTGCCAGCAGTGTCAGGGGAGCGCGGGACACTGAAGCTTTCTTT.

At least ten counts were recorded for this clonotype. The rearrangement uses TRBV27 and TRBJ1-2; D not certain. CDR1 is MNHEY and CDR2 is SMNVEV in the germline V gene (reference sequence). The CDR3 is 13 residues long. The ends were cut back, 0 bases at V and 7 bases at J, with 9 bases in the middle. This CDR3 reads CASSLSSFSGYTF. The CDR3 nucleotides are TGTGCCAGCAGTTTATCTTCCTTCTCTGGCTACACCTTC.

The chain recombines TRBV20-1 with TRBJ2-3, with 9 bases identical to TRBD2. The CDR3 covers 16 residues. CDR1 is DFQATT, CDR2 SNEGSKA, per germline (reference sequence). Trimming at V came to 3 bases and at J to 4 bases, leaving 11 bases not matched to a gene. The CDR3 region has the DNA TGCAGTGCTAGTGGTCTAGCGGGATCGCCCGCAGATACGCAGTATTTT. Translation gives CSASGLAGSPADTQYF.

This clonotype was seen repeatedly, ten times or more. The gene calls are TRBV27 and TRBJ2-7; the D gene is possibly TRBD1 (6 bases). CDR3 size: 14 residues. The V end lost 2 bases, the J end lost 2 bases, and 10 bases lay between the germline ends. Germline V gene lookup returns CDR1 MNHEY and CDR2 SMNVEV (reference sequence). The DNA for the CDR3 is TGTGCCAGCAGTTTAAGCTCAGGGGCCTACGAGCAGTACTTC. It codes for CASSLSSGAYEQYF.